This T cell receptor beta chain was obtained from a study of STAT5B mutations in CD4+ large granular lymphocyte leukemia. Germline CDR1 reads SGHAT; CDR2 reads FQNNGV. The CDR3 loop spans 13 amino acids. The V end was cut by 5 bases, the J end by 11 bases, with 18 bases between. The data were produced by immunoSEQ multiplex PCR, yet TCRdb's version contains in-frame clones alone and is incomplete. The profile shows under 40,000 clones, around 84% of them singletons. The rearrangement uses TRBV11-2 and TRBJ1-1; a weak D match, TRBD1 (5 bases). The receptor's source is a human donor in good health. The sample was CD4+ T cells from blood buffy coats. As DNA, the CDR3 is TGTGCCAGCAGCCCCGGAGGGGCGCGGGTTGCTTTCTTT. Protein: CASSPGGARVAFF.